This TCR beta chain was retrieved from a study of cytomegalovirus exposure and HLA in healthy donors. The overall study: Among the roughly 400 donors who were genotyped, 81% fell in the genetic ancestry cluster that is associated with self-reported Caucasian donors.

Of note for this clone: The antigen remains unidentified.

Study-wide findings and caveats: A cluster of highly shared sequence variants was likely a sequencing artifact.

These donors, healthy bone marrow donors, were studied. The PCR used 60 Vbeta and 13 Jbeta primers. In the original workflow: Per a later analysis, the number of unique TCR beta chains was around 80 million, of which around 9.9 million were shared. TCRdb's copy holds only in-frame clones and misses some; the assay was immunoSEQ multiplex PCR. D and trimming come from the DNA, and the V and J calls and clone size come from that table. The sample contains 100,000 to 150,000 clones, approximately 10% of which appear only once. V gave up 5 bases and J gave up 8 bases, with 12 bases separating them. This CDR3 is 12 amino acids long. The germline CDR1 and CDR2 sequences are SEHNR and FQNEAQ (reference sequence).

This receptor was identified in a woman between 18 and 29 years old in good health and CMV-seropositive. The chain has TRBV7-9 and TRBJ1-1; D is perhaps TRBD1 (6 bases). The sequencing input was PBMCs. CDR3 nucleotides: TGTGCCAGCAGCCTGTCGGACAGCGAAGCTTTCTTT. This encodes CASSLSDSEAFF.